This T cell receptor (beta chain) stems from a study of blood T cell repertoires in COVID-19. Overall study context: Samples came from the United States, Italy and Spain, spanning acute and convalescent COVID-19. Sources were T cells, B-cell-depleted T cells, or PBMCs; the material itself was cDNA or gDNA.

Clones were read by immunoSEQ multiplex PCR, and TCRdb kept only the in-frame ones, dropping some. Found here are over 250,000 clones, roughly 91% of them singletons; the top ten hold 0.99%. Input material: peripheral blood. The receptor was derived from a woman aged 40 to 50 who had recovered from COVID-19.

The CDR3 DNA reads as TGTGCCAGCAGCTTGGTCTCGGGGGGACAGCAGTTCTTC. This gives the protein CASSLVSGGQQFF. V and J are TRBV5-4 and TRBJ2-1, with 7 bases aligning to TRBD2. This CDR3 region has 13 residues. The ends lost 0 bases at V and 11 bases at J; junction bases unmatched: 5. Germline V gene sequence: CDR1 SGHNT, CDR2 YYREEE (reference sequence).